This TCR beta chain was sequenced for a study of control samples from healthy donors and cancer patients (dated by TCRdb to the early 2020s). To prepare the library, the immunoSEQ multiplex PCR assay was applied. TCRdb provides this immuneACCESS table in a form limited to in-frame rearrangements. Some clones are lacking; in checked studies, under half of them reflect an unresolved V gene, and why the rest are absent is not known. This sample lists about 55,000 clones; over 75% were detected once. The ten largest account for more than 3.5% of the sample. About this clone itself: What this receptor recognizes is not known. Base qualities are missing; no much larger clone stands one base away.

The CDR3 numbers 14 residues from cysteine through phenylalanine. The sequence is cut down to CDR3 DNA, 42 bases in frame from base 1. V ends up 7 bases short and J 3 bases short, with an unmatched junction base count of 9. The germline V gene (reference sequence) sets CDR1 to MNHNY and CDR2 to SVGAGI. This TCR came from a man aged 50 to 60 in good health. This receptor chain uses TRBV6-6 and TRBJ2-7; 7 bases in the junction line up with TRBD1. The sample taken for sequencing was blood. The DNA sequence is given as TGTGCCAGCATTCTTAGACAGGGTATCTACGAGCAGTACTTC. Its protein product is CASILRQGIYEQYF.